There are many counts of the clone carrying this T cell receptor (beta chain). Its specificity is not known. This specimen comes from a study of Graves' ophthalmopathy and Graves' hyperthyroidism. On the study more broadly: Prior to any treatment, peripheral blood was collected at the time of initial diagnosis.

Investigators amplified TCR beta CDR3 regions from RNA transcripts. Following a first-round RT-PCR that used HTBI primers, a second-round multiplex PCR was carried out. Each CDR3 protein gets one entry after TCRdb re-called the multiplex PCR reads with MiXCR. The data contain about 340,000 distinct CDR3 sequences, about 17% of them seen just once; the ten biggest clones take up 9% to 15%. Active ophthalmopathy (CAS at least 3, NOSPECS at least 4), lasting under 3 months. It was on clinical symptoms, serum thyroxine, TRAb, thyroid ultrasound and orbital computed tomography that diagnosis relied. The CDR3 extends over 16 amino acids. The germline V and J ends were trimmed by 7 bases and 3 bases, with 18 bases remaining between them. CDR1 is LNHDA, CDR2 SQIVND, per germline (reference sequence). Study-wide results and caveats: For predicting ophthalmopathy progression, the model had around 64% sensitivity and under 85% specificity.

The receptor comes from an adult man with Graves' ophthalmopathy. The sequencing input was peripheral blood. The chain joins TRBV19 to TRBJ2-2, with D perhaps matching TRBD1 (6 bases). In nucleotides, the CDR3 is TGTGCCAGTAATTCTGTAGGGGACATACACACCGGGGAGCTGTTTTTT. Translated: CASNSVGDIHTGELFF.